One and the same sample provided the 10 T cell receptor beta chains below, sequenced in a study of T cells in lung cancer brain metastases. Assay used: immunoSEQ multiplex PCR; TCRdb lists only in-frame clones, some missing. The repertoire includes fewer than 7,000 clones, 88% of them detected once, and roughly 3.9% sits in the top ten. The material sequenced was tumor tissue from the primary lung tumor. The receptors originated from a man aged 65-85 years with non-small cell lung cancer.

This sequence joins TRBV16 and TRBJ2-3, with D perhaps matching TRBD2 (6 bases). The CDR3 is 15 residues long. The germline gives CDR1 KGHSY, CDR2 FQNENV. V lost 2 bases and J 0 bases, leaving 9 bases between the germline ends. In DNA, the CDR3 is TGTGCCAGCAGCCAAAGCGGGTGGAGCACAGATACGCAGTATTTT. Its translation is CASSQSGWSTDTQYF.

The chain uses TRBV19 and TRBJ1-3; D call uncertain. Trimming pared 5 bases from V and 3 bases from J, leaving 23 bases between. There are 18 residues in the CDR3. Germline V gene sequence: CDR1 LNHDA, CDR2 SQIVND (reference sequence). In DNA, the CDR3 is TGTGCCAGTAGTTCGAAAACCCGAGCAGTCGGAGGTGGAAACACCATATATTTT. Translating gives CASSSKTRAVGGGNTIYF.

The gene calls are TRBV10-1 and TRBJ2-3; D might be TRBD2 (5 bases). V was pared by 1 base and J by 2 bases, with 28 bases between. The CDR3 has 21 residues. Germline assignment: CDR1 WNHNN and CDR2 SYGVQD (reference sequence). DNA for the CDR3: TGCGCCAGCAGTGAGTGTGGAGGAAGGTGCGTCGACGTATGGTACACAGATACGCAGTATTTT. This sequence encodes CASSECGGRCVDVWYTDTQYF.

The rearrangement links TRBV7-9 to TRBJ2-7; 10 positions match TRBD1. Germline CDR1 SEHNR, CDR2 FQNEAQ (reference sequence). V was pared by 3 bases and J by 5 bases, with 4 bases of the junction left unmatched. The CDR3 loop spans 14 amino acids. The chain's CDR3 is CASSFGQGGNEQYF. The CDR3 region has the DNA TGTGCCAGCAGCTTTGGACAGGGGGGCAACGAGCAGTACTTC.

The chain couples TRBV15 to TRBJ2-4, with TRBD2 matching over 8 bases. Germline trimming cut 1 base from V and 7 bases from J; bases unmatched to any gene: 9. The CDR3 length is 16 residues. CDR1 and CDR2 from the germline V gene are LNHNV and YYDKDF (reference sequence). In DNA form, the CDR3 reads TGTGCCACCAGCAGAGCGGCCGGGAGGGATAGGAACATTCAGTACTTC. Encoded protein: CATSRAAGRDRNIQYF.

V and J are TRBV4-1 and TRBJ1-2, with TRBD1 identical over 10 bases. The CDR3 covers 17 residues. V shed 1 base, J shed 8 bases, and the junction held 13 bases outside the gene matches. Germline lookup yields CDR1 MGHRA and CDR2 YSYEKL. The CDR3 DNA follows: TGCGCCAGCAGCCAAGTTAGGGACAGGGGTCATCGGAGGGGCTACACCTTC. This translates into CASSQVRDRGHRRGYTF.

The J gene is TRBJ2-1, the V gene TRBV29-1; 7 nucleotides align to TRBD1. The trim removed 4 bases at V and 9 bases at J, leaving 9 bases unmatched. The germline CDR1 and CDR2 sequences are SQVTM and ANQGSEA. The CDR3 runs to 13 residues. In DNA form, the CDR3 reads TGCAGCGTTGGGCGAAGGGGGCGAAGTGAGCAGTTCTTC. Translated: CSVGRRGRSEQFF.

V usage is TRBV30 and J usage is TRBJ1-4, with a tentative D call TRBD1 (6 bases). CDR3 size: 14 residues. CDR1 is GTSNPN and CDR2 is SVGIG in the germline V gene (reference sequence). With 4 bases removed from V and 4 bases from J, the gap between germline ends came to 13 bases. The CDR3 loop is CAWKRTGINEKLFF. The CDR3 nucleotides read TGTGCCTGGAAGAGAACAGGGATTAATGAAAAACTGTTTTTT.

The chain employs TRBV6-5 and TRBJ1-1; 8 bases align to TRBD1. The CDR3 covers 14 residues. Trimming took 5 bases from V and 6 from J; bases not matched to a gene: 8. CDR1 is MNHEY, CDR2 SVGAGI, per germline. The CDR3 DNA follows: TGTGCCAGCAGTGACAGGGGTACGACGGCTGAAGCTTTCTTT. Translated, it gives CASSDRGTTAEAFF.

This chain joins TRBV7-8 and TRBJ2-7; 9 positions match TRBD2. This CDR3 spans 14 amino acids. V shed 3 bases and J 4 bases; nucleotides not matched to a gene: 4. CDR1 and CDR2 from the germline V gene are SGHVS and FQNEAQ. CDR3 nucleotides: TGTGCCAGCAGCTTGAGCGGGGGGCGGTACGAGCAGTACTTC. Residues: CASSLSGGRYEQYF.